The subject of this entry is one T cell receptor (beta chain). Its antigen is not known. This record belongs to a study of untreated major depressive disorder. Method: immunoSEQ multiplex PCR; TCRdb's copy keeps in-frame clones and lacks some. The sample records approximately 24,000 clones, 91% being singletons. General study results and limits: CD4+ T cells from depressed patients used TRBV05-01 (Vbeta 5.1) more often than controls.

This CDR3 is 15 amino acids long. Between the trimmed V and J ends, which lost 0 bases and 2 bases, there was a span of 12 bases. CDR1 is SGHRS, CDR2 YFSETQ, per germline. The chain carries TRBV5-1 and TRBJ2-7; D not resolved. The TCR was taken from a woman aged 30 to 39 with major depressive disorder. The specimen sequenced was CD4+ T cells from PBMCs. The DNA for the CDR3 is TGCGCCAGCAGCTTGGGAAGCGCCCGAACCTACGAGCAGTACTTC. The encoded protein is CASSLGSARTYEQYF.